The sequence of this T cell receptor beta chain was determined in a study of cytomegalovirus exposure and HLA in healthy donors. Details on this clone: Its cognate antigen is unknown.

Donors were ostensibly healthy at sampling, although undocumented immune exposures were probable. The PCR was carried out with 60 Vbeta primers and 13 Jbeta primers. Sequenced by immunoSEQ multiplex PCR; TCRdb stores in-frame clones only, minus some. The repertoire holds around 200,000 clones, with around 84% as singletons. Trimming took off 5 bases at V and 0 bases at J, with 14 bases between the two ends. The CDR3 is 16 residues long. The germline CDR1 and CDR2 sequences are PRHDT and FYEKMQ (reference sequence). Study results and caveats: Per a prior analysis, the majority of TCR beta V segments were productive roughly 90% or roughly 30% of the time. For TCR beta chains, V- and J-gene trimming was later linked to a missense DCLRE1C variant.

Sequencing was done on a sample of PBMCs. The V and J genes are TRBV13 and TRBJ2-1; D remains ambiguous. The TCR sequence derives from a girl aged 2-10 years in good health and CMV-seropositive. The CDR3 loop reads CASSPNPHSSYNEQFF. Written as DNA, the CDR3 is TGTGCCAGCAGCCCGAACCCGCACAGCTCCTACAATGAGCAGTTCTTC.